This T cell receptor beta chain was found in a study of T-cell reconstitution after alpha-beta-depleted transplantation in children. The sample holds many counts of this clonotype. The CDR3 is 16 residues long. After removal of 3 bases from V and 5 bases from J, the junction contained 6 bases not matched to a gene. Germline V gene lookup returns CDR1 MNHEY and CDR2 SMNVEV (reference sequence). As it was prepared, the TCRbeta library received unique molecular identifiers. TCRdb recomputed calls from the PCR reads with MiXCR, one row per CDR3 protein. The profile shows 700,000 or so distinct CDR3 sequences, around 14% of them singletons.

Sequenced material: PBMCs, taken before TCRalphabeta/CD19-depleted stem cell transplant. The clonotype was recovered from a girl aged 2 to 9 with congenital amegakaryocytic thrombocytopenia, due to receive a stem cell transplant. The rearrangement uses TRBV27 and TRBJ2-1; 11 positions match TRBD2. The CDR3 DNA follows: TGTGCCAGCAGTTTCCTCCTAGCGGGAGGTAACAATGAGCAGTTCTTC. Protein product: CASSFLLAGGNNEQFF.